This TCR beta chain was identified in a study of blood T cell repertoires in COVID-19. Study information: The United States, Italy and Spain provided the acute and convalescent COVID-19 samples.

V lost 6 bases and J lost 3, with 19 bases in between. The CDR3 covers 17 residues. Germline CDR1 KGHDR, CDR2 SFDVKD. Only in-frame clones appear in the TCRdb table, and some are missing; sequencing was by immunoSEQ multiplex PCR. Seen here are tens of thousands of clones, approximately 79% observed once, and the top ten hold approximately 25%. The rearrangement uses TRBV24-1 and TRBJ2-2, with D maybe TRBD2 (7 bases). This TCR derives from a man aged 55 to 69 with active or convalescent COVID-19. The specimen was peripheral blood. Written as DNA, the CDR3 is TGTGCCACCAGTACACTAGGGGGGGGCACCTACACCGGGGAGCTGTTTTTT. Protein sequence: CATSTLGGGTYTGELFF.